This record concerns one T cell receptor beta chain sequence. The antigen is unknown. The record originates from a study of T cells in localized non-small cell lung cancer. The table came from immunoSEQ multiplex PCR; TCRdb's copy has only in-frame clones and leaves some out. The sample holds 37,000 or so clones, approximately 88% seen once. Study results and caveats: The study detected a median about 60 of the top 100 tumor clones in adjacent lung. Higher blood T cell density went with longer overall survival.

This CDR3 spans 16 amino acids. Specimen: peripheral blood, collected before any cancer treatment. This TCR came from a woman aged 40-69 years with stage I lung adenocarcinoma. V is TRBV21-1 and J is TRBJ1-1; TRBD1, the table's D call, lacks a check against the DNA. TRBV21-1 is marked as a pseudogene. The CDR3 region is CASSKDRQRPGTEAFF. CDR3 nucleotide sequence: TGTGCCAGCAGCAAAGACCGACAGAGGCCGGGTACTGAAGCTTTCTTT.